The clone carrying this T cell receptor beta chain is categorized as medium-sized. Its matching antigen is unknown. The CDR3 extends over 14 amino acids. The V gene's germline CDR1 is SGHNT and CDR2 YENEEA. With V trimmed by 5 bases and J by 10 bases, 8 bases remained unmatched. Some clones are missing from TCRdb's copy, which holds only in-frame ones; the method was immunoSEQ multiplex PCR. The sample carries about 6,400 clones, roughly 19% recorded once. The sample originates from a study of sequential checkpoint blockade in melanoma. Indicated treatment: randomized to nivolumab then ipilimumab (arm A) or the reverse (arm B). The study's findings and limits: In arm A, pretreatment tumor clonality was associated with response. PD-L1 staining and CD8+ counts, not mutational load, tracked tumor T-cell clonality.

The J gene is TRBJ1-6, the V gene TRBV11-3; TRBD1 matches 7 bases. The material sequenced was tumor tissue (inferred from file names), taken from a patient given nivolumab and ipilimumab in sequence. This receptor was identified in a human donor with melanoma. The CDR3 loop is CASSLTGPQSPLHF. CDR3 nucleotide sequence: TGTGCCAGCAGCCTGACAGGGCCTCAATCACCCCTCCACTTT.